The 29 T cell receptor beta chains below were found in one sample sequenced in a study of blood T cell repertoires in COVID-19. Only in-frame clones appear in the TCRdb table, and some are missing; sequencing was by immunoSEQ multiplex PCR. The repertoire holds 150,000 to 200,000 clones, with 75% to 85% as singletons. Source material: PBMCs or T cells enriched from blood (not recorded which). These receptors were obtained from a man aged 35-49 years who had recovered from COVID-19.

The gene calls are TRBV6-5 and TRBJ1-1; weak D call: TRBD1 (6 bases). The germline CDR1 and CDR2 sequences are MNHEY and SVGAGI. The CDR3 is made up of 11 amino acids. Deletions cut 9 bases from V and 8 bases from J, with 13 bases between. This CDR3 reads CASSDRPEAFF. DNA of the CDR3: TGTGCCAGTTCAGACAGGCCAGAAGCTTTCTTT.

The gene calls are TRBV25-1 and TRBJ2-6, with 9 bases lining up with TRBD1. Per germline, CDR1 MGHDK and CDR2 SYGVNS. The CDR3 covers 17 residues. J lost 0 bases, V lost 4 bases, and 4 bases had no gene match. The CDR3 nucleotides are TGTGCCAGCAGTGGGACAGGGGTCCACTCTGGGGCCAACGTCCTGACTTTC. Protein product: CASSGTGVHSGANVLTF.

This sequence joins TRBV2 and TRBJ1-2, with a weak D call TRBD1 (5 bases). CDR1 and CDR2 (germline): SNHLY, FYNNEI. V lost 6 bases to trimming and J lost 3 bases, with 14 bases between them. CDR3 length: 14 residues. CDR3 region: CASRARGEDYGYTF. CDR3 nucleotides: TGTGCCAGCAGGGCGAGAGGGGAGGACTATGGCTACACCTTC. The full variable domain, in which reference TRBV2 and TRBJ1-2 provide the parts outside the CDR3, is EPEVTQTPSHQVTQMGQEVILRCVPISNHLYFYWYRQILGQKVEFLVSFYNNEISEKSEIFDDQFSVERPDGSNFTLKIRSTKLEDSAMYFCASRARGEDYGYTFGSGTRLTVV.

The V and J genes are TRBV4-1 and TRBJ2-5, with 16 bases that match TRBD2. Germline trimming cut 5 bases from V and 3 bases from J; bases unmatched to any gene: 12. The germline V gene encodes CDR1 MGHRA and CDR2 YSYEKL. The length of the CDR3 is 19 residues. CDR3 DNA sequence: TGCGCCAGCAGCTTCCGGCCCGGGACTAGCGGGGGGGCGGAAGAGACCCAGTACTTC. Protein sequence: CASSFRPGTSGGAEETQYF.

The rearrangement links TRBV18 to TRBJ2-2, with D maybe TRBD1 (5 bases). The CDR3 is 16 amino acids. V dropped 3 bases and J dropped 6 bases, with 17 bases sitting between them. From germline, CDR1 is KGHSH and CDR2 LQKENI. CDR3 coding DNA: TGTGCCAGCTCACCGTACCAAGGCAGGGATTCCGGGGAGCTGTTTTTT. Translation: CASSPYQGRDSGELFF.

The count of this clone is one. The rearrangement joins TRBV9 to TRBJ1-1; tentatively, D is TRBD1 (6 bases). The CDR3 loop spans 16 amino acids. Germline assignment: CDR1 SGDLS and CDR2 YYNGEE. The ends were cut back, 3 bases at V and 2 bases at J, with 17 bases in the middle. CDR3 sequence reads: CASSEGTTLGNTEAFF. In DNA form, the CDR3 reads TGTGCCAGCAGCGAGGGGACAACGTTGGGCAACACTGAAGCTTTCTTT.

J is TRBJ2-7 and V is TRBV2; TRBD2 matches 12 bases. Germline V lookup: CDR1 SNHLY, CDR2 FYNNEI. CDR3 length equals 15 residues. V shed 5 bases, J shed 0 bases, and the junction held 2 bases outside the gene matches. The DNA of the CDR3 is TGTGCCAGCAGTATGGGACTAGCGGGCTCCTACGAGCAGTACTTC. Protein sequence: CASSMGLAGSYEQYF.

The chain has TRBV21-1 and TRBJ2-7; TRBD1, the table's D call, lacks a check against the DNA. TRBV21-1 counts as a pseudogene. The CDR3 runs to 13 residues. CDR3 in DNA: TGTGCCAGCAGCAAAAAGGGGGACTACGAGCAGTACGTC. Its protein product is CASSKKGDYEQYV.

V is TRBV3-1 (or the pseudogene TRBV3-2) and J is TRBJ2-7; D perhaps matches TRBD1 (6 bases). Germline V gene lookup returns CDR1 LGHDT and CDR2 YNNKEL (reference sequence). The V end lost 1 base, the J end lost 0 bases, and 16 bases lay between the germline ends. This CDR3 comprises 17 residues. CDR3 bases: TGTGCCAGCAGCCAAGCGACGGTCAGGGGTCCCTCCTACGAGCAGTACTTC. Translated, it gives CASSQATVRGPSYEQYF.

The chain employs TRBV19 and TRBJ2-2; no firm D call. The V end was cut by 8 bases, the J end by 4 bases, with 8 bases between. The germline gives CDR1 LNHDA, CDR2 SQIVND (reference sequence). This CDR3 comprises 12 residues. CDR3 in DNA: TGTGCCAGTGTTGAGAGCACCGGGGAGCTGTTTTTT. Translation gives CASVESTGELFF.

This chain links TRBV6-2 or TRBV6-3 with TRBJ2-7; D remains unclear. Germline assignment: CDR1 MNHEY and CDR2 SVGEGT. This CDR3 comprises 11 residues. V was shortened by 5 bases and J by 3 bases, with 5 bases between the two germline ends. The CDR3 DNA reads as TGTGCCAGCAGTCCCTTCTACGAGCAGTACTTC. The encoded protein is CASSPFYEQYF.

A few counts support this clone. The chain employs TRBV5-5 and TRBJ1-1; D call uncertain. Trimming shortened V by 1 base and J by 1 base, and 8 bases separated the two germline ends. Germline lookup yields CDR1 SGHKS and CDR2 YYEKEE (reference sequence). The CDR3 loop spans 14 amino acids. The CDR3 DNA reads TGTGCCAGCAGCTTGTGGACTGGGAACACTGAAGCTTTCTTT. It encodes CASSLWTGNTEAFF.

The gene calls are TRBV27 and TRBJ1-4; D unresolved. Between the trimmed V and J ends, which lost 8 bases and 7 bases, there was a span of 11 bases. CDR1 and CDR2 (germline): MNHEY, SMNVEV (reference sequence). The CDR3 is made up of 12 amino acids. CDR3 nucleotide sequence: TGTGCCAGCCAATCACCCGGTGAAAAACTGTTTTTT. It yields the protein CASQSPGEKLFF. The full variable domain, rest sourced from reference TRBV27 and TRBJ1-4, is EAQVTQNPRYLITVTGKKLTVTCSQNMNHEYMSWYRQDPGLGLRQIYYSMNVEVTDKGDVPEGYKVSRKEKRNFPLILESPSPNQTSLYFCASQSPGEKLFFGSGTQLSVL.

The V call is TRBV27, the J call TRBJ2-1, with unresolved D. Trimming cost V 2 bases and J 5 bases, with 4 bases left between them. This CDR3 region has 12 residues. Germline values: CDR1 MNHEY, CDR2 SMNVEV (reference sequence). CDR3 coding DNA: TGTGCCAGCAGTTTAGCGAACAATGAGCAGTTCTTC. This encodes CASSLANNEQFF.

The CDR3 is CASKIRGGAYNEQFF. CDR3 sequence (DNA): TGTGCCAGCAAAATTCGGGGAGGGGCCTACAATGAGCAGTTCTTC. The J gene is TRBJ2-1, the V gene TRBV25-1, with 7 nucleotides matching TRBD2. CDR1 is MGHDK and CDR2 is SYGVNS in the germline V gene. Trimming took 7 bases from V and 2 from J; bases not matched to a gene: 8. CDR3 length: 15 amino acids.

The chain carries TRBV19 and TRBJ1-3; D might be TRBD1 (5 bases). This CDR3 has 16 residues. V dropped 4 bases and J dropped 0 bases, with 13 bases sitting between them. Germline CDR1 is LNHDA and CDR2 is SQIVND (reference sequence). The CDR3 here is CASSRVQDYSGNTIYF. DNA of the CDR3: TGTGCCAGTAGTAGGGTACAGGATTACTCTGGAAACACCATATATTTT.

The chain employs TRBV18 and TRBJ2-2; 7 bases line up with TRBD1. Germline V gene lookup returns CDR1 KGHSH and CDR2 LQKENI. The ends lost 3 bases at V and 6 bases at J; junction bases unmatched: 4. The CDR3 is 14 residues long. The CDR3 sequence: CASSPDRESGELFF. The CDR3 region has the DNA TGTGCCAGCTCACCCGACAGGGAGTCCGGGGAGCTGTTTTTT.

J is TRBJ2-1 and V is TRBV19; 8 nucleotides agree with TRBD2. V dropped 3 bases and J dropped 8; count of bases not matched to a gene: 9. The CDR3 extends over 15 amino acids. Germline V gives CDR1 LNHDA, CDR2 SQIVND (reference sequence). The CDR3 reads CASSIGQRGPDEQFF. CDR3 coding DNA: TGTGCCAGTAGTATTGGGCAGCGGGGGCCGGATGAGCAGTTCTTC. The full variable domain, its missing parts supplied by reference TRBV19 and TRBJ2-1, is DGGITQSPKYLFRKEGQNVTLSCEQNLNHDAMYWYRQDPGQGLRLIYYSQIVNDFQKGDIAEGYSVSREKKESFPLTVTSAQKNPTAFYLCASSIGQRGPDEQFFGPGTRLTVL.

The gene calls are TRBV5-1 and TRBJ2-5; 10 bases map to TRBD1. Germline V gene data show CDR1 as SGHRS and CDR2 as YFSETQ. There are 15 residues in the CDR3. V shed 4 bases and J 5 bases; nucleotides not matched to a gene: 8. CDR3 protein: CASSETGGPGETQYF. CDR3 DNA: TGCGCCAGCAGCGAGACAGGGGGCCCGGGGGAGACCCAGTACTTC.

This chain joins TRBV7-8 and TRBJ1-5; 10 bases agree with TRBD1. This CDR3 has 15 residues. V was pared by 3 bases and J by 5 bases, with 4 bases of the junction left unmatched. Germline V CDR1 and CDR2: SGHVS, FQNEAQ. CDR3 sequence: CASSLDGTGDQPQHF. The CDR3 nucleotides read TGTGCCAGCAGCTTGGACGGGACAGGGGATCAGCCCCAGCATTTT.

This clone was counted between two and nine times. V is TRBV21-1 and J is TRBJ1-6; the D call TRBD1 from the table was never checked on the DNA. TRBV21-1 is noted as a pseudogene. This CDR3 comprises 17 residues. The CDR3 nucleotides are TGTGCCAGCAGCAAAAATTCCTTAGGGGGAAGGGCATGGTCCCTCCACTTT. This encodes CASSKNSLGGRAWSLHF.

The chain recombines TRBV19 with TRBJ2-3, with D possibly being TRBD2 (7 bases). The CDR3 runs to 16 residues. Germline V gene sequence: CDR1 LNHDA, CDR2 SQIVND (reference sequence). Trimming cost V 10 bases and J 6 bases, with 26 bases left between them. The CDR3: CATGWGGGTSWDTQYF. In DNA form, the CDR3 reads TGTGCCACCGGGTGGGGAGGGGGGACCTCCTGGGATACGCAGTATTTT. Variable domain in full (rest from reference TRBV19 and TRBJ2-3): DGGITQSPKYLFRKEGQNVTLSCEQNLNHDAMYWYRQDPGQGLRLIYYSQIVNDFQKGDIAEGYSVSREKKESFPLTVTSAQKNPTAFYLCATGWGGGTSWDTQYFGPGTRLTVL.

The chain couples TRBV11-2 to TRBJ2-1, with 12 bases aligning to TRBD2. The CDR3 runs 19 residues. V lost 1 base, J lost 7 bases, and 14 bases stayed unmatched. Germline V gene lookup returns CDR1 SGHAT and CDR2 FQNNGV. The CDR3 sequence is CASSLVGTSGRRNTNEQFF. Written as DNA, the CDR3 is TGTGCCAGCAGCTTAGTAGGGACTAGCGGGCGGCGTAATACGAATGAGCAGTTCTTC. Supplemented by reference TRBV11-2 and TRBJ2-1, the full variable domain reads EAGVAQSPRYKIIEKRQSVAFWCNPISGHATLYWYQQILGQGPKLLIQFQNNGVVDDSQLPKDRFSAERLKGVDSTLKIQPAKLEDSAVYLCASSLVGTSGRRNTNEQFFGPGTRLTVL.

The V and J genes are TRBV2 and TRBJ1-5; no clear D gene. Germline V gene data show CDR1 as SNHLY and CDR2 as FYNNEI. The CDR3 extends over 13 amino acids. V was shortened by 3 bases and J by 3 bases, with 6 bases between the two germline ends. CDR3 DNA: TGTGCCAGCAGTGACAGTTACAATCAGCCCCAGCATTTT. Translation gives CASSDSYNQPQHF. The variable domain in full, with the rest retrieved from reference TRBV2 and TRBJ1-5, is EPEVTQTPSHQVTQMGQEVILRCVPISNHLYFYWYRQILGQKVEFLVSFYNNEISEKSEIFDDQFSVERPDGSNFTLKIRSTKLEDSAMYFCASSDSYNQPQHFGDGTRLSIL.

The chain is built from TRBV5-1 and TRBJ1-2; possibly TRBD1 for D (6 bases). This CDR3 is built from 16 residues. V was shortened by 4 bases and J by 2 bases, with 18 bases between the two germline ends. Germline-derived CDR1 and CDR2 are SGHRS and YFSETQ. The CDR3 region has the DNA TGCGCCAGCAGCGTGGATTCCACAGGGTTGAACTATGGCTACACCTTC. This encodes CASSVDSTGLNYGYTF.

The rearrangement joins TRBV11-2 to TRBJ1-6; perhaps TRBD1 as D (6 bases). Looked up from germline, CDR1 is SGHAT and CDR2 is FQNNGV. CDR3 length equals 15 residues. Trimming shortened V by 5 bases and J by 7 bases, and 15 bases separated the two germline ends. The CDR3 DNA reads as TGTGCCAGCAGCGCGGACAGCCTCCCCAATTCACCCCTCCACTTT. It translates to CASSADSLPNSPLHF.

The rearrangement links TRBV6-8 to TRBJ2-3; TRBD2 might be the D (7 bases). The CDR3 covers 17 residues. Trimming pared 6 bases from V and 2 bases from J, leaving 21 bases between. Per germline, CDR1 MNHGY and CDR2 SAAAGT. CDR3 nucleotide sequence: TGTGCCAGCAGAGATTCTAAGGGGGGGGATTTCACAGATACGCAGTATTTT. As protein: CASRDSKGGDFTDTQYF.

The CDR3 DNA reads TGTGCCACCAGTGATCAGAGACAGGGACTCCAAGAGACCCAGTACTTC. Amino acid sequence: CATSDQRQGLQETQYF. The chain carries TRBV24-1 and TRBJ2-5, with D tentatively TRBD1 (7 bases). Trimming took 3 bases from V and 1 from J, leaving 14 bases between them. Germline lookup yields CDR1 KGHDR and CDR2 SFDVKD. The CDR3 has 16 amino acids.

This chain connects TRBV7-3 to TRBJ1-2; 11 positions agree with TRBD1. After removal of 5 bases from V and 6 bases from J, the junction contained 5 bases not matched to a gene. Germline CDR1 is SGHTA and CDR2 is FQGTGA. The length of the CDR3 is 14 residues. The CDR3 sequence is CASSIGQGANGYTF. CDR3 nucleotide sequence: TGTGCCAGCAGCATCGGACAGGGGGCCAATGGCTACACCTTC.